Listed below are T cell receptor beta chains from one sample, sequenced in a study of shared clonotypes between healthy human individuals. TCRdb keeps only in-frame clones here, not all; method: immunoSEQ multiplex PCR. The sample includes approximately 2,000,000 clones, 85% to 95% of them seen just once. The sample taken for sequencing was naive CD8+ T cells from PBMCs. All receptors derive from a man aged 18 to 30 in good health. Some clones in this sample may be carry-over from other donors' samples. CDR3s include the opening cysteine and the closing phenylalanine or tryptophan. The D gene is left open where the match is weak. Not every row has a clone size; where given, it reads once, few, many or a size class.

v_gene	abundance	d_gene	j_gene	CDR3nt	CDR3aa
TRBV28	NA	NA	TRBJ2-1	TGTGCCAGCAGTTTTGGAGGGGACAATGAGCAGTTCTTC	CASSFGGDNEQFF
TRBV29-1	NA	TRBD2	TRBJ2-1	TGCAGCGTTGAAGAGTTGGCTAGCGGGATCTCCTACAATGAGCAGTTCTTC	CSVEELASGISYNEQFF
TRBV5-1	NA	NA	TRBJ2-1	TGCGCCAGCAGCTTGGGCCATGAGCAGTTCTTC	CASSLGHEQFF
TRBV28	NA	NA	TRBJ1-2	TGTGCCAGCGTACGTAGGGACGGAGGGACTTGGGGCTACACCTTC	CASVRRDGGTWGYTF
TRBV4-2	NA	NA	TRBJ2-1	TGTGCCAGCAGCCAGCACTTGGGCCAGCAAGGTTGGATCTTC	CASSQHLGQQGWIF
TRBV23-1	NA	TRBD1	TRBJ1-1	TGCGCCAGCAGTCAACTAGGGACAGCGAACACTGAAGCTTTCTTT	CASSQLGTANTEAFF
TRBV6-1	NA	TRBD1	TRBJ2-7	TGTGCCAGCACACGTCAGACAGGGGTCTCCTACGAGCAGTACTTC	CASTRQTGVSYEQYF
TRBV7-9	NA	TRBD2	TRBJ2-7	TGTGCCAGCAGCGGAGCCGGGGGGATCTACGAGCAGTACTTC	CASSGAGGIYEQYF
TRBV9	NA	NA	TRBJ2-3	TGTGCCAGCAGCGTCAACCCGGGGACTAGCACAGATACGCAGTATTTT	CASSVNPGTSTDTQYF
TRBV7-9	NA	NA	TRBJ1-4	TGTGCCAGCAGCTTAGGGGCCAGAAAACTGTTTTTT	CASSLGARKLFF
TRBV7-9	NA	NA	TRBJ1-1	TGTGCCAGCAGCCCGGCCGGGGTCTTGGACACTGAAGCTTTCTTT	CASSPAGVLDTEAFF
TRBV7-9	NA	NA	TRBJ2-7	TGTGCCAGCAGCTTACCAACCGACACCAGGACTACAACCTACGAGCAGTACTTC	CASSLPTDTRTTTYEQYF
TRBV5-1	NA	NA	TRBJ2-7	TGCGCCAGCAGCTGGGGGTGGGCAGGGCAGTACGAGCAGTACTTC	CASSWGWAGQYEQYF
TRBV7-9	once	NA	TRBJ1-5	TGTGCCAGCAGCGGCTCTGGGGCCAATCAGCCCCAGCATTTT	CASSGSGANQPQHF
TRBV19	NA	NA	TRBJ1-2	TGTGCCAGTAGTATTGGGAGCACTCGCTATGGCTACACCTTC	CASSIGSTRYGYTF
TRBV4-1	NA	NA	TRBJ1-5	TGCGCCAGCAGCCATGTCCGGGACCTATATAGCAATCAGCCCCAGCATTTT	CASSHVRDLYSNQPQHF
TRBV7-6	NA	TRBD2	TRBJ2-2	TGTGCCAGCAGCCCAAGCGGGAGGAACACCGGGGAGCTGTTTTTT	CASSPSGRNTGELFF
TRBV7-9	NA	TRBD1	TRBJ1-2	TGTGCCAGCAGCCCCGAGGGACAGGGAGAATTGTTCGGCTACACCTTC	CASSPEGQGELFGYTF
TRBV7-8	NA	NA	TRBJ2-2	TGTGCCAGCAGCACCTTAACCGGACACCTCCTTGGGACCGGGGAGCTGTTTTTT	CASSTLTGHLLGTGELFF
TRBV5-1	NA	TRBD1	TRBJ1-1	TGCGCCAGCAGCGGGGAGACAGGGGACGCTTTCTTT	CASSGETGDAFF
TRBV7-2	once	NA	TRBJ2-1	TGTGCCAGCAGCTGGGGGGGCCCTAGGGCGGGCTACAATGAGCAGTTCTTC	CASSWGGPRAGYNEQFF
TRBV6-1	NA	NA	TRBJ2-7	TGTGCCAGCAGGGGACAACGCGAGCAGTACTTC	CASRGQREQYF
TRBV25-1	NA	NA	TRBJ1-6	TGTGCCAGCAGTGTCCGGGGGCCAATTTCACCCCTCCACTTT	CASSVRGPISPLHF
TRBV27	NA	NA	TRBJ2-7	TGTGCCAGCAGCCCGGAGATAGGGCGAGCCTACGAGCAGTACTTC	CASSPEIGRAYEQYF
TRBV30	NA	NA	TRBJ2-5	TGTGCCTGGAGTCTATACCCCACCCAACCTTTAGAGACCCAGTACTTC	CAWSLYPTQPLETQYF
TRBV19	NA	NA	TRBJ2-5	TGTGCCAGTAGTATCCCCCCCCCGCAGGGTTGGGAGACCCAGTACTTC	CASSIPPPQGWETQYF
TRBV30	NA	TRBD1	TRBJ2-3	TGTGCCTGGGAGGAGGGACAGGGATGGTCAGATACGCAGTATTTT	CAWEEGQGWSDTQYF
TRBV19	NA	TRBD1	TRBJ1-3	TGTGCCAGCTCGACAGGGAGTACGTCGTGGAACACCATATATTTT	CASSTGSTSWNTIYF
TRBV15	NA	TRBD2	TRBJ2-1	TGTGCCACCAGCAGAGCTAGCGGGAGCGGCGATGAGCAGTTCTTC	CATSRASGSGDEQFF
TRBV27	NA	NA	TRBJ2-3	TGTGCCAGCAGTTCAGGACTTAACACAGATACGCAGTATTTT	CASSSGLNTDTQYF
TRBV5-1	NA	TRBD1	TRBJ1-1	TGCGCCAGCAGCTCCTCGACAGGGGACACTGAAGCTTTCTTT	CASSSSTGDTEAFF
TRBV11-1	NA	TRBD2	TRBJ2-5	TGTGCCAGCAGCTTCTTAGCGGGAGTAGAGGAGACCCAGTACTTC	CASSFLAGVEETQYF
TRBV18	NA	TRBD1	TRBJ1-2	TGTGCCAGCTCACCACCGATTGCCGGGACAGCCTCTGGGTATGGCTACACCTTC	CASSPPIAGTASGYGYTF
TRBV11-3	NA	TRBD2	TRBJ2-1	TGTGCCAGCAGCTTTACTAGCGGCACGTACAATGAGCAGTTCTTC	CASSFTSGTYNEQFF
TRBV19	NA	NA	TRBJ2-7	TGTGCCAGTAGTGGCCTTCTGAGTTCCTACGAGCAGTACTTC	CASSGLLSSYEQYF
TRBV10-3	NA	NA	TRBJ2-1	TGTGCCATCAGTACTGATGGGACCGCGGGACAGAGCTACAATGAGCAGTTCTTC	CAISTDGTAGQSYNEQFF
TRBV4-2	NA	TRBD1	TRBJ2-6	TGTGCCAGCAGCCTGATGACAGGGGACCTCTCTGGGGCCAACGTCCTGACTTTC	CASSLMTGDLSGANVLTF
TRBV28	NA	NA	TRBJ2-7	TGTGCCAGCAGTTTCTCCAGGGCCGGCGACGAGCAGTACTTC	CASSFSRAGDEQYF
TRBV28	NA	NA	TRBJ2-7	TGTGCCAGCAGTCTCTCGGGAGTGGGTGAGCAGTACTTC	CASSLSGVGEQYF
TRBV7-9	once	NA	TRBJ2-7	TGTGCCAGCAGCTTAGTGGGCCCGGGACTCGCTTACGAGCAGTACTTC	CASSLVGPGLAYEQYF
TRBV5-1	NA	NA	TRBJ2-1	TGCGCCAGCAGCTTGATTGGCGGGCTCGTTTATGAGCAGTTCTTC	CASSLIGGLVYEQFF
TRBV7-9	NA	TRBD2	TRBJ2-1	TGTGCCAGCAGCTTGGGTAGCGGGAGGGCCAGTGAGCAGTTCTTC	CASSLGSGRASEQFF
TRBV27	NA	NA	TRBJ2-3	TGTGCCAGCAGTCTCCTTCTCCCGGGGACCCGGGGCACAGATACGCAGTATTTT	CASSLLLPGTRGTDTQYF
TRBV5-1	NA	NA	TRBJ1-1	TGCGCCAGCAGCTTGGACTATATCCCTATAATTTTCACTGAAGCTTTCTTT	CASSLDYIPIIFTEAFF
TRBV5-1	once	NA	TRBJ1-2	TGCGCCAGCAGCTTGGACACGGGGGCAAATGGCTACACCTTC	CASSLDTGANGYTF
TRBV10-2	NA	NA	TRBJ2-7	TGCGCCAGCAGTGAGGGTTATCTCTACGAGCAGTACTTC	CASSEGYLYEQYF
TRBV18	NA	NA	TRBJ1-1	TGTGCCAGCTCACCACGGCCGGGGAAGAGCACTGAAGCTTTCTTT	CASSPRPGKSTEAFF
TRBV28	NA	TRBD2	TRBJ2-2	TGTGCCAGCAGTTCACCGGGACTAGTCGGCGGGGAGCTGTTTTTT	CASSSPGLVGGELFF
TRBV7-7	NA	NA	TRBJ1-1	TGTGCCAGCAGCTTAGGCGGGATTGACACTGAAGCTTTCTTT	CASSLGGIDTEAFF
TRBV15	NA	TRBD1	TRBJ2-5	TGTGCCACCAGCAGAGTGGGAACAGGGGACCAAGAGACCCAGTACTTC	CATSRVGTGDQETQYF
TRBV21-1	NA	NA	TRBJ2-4	TGTGCCAGCAGCTCATATCCAGCGGCTAGCGGGCTGCTAGCCAAAAACATTCAGTACTTC	CASSSYPAASGLLAKNIQYF
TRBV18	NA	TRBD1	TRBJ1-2	TGTGCCAGCTCACCAGGGACAGGTGACTATGGCTACACCTTC	CASSPGTGDYGYTF
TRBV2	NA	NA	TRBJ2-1	TGTGCCAGCAGTGTCAACAGACACCCGGCGATGGAGCAGTTCTTC	CASSVNRHPAMEQFF
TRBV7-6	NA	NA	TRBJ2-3	TGTGCCAGCAGCTTAGCGGGAGCAGATACGCAGTATTTT	CASSLAGADTQYF
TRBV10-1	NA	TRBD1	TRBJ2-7	TGCGCCAGCAGAACCGGGACAGGGGCTTACGAGCAGTACTTC	CASRTGTGAYEQYF
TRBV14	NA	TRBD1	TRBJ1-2	TGTGCCAGCAGCCAAGGGACAGGGGCTTCTAACTATGGCTACACCTTC	CASSQGTGASNYGYTF
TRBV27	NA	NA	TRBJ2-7	TGTGCCAGCAGTTTATCCCGGACAGCGATCTCCTACGAGCAGTACTTC	CASSLSRTAISYEQYF
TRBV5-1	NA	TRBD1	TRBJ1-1	TGCGCCAGCAGTTACGGACAGGGGCCGTTGAACACTGAAGCTTTCTTT	CASSYGQGPLNTEAFF
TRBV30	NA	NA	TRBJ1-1	TGTGCCTGGAGTGTAGTAGCCTTCCCGAACACTGAAGCTTTCTTT	CAWSVVAFPNTEAFF
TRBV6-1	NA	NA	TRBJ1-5	TGTGCCAGCAGTGACGAGGGTATCAGCAATCAGCCCCAGCATTTT	CASSDEGISNQPQHF